The rows below give T cell receptor beta chains drawn from one sample of a study of early T cells in non-severe SARS-CoV-2 infection. One entry per CDR3 protein, called by TCRdb with MiXCR from the 5' RACE reads. The data show almost 65,000 distinct CDR3 sequences, roughly 5% seen once. Sequencing was done on a sample of whole blood. The source is an adult who was a healthcare worker with PCR-confirmed SARS-CoV-2 infection or an uninfected control (not recorded which). Both conserved end residues are trimmed from each CDR3. The size of a clone is reported for some rows only, either as once, few or many, or as a class for expanded clones.

v_gene	j_gene	len	abundance	CDR3aa
TRBV20-1	TRBJ2-7	11	-	SAYGDGTYEQY
TRBV27	TRBJ1-1	11	few	ASSLRRNTEAF
TRBV5-4	TRBJ2-5	14	few	ASSPGLAGGVETQY
TRBV20-1	TRBJ2-5	11	many	SPTHGGVETQY
TRBV5-1	TRBJ1-2	11	-	ASSLTGPSGYT
TRBV20-1	TRBJ2-3	11	-	SAPGQGADTQY
TRBV15	TRBJ2-1	13	many	ATSTAGGAYNEQF
TRBV12-3/TRBV12-4	TRBJ2-3	15	many	ASSFGLAGAKSDTQY
TRBV20-1	TRBJ1-4	12	many	SARWTGAREKLF
TRBV3-1	TRBJ2-7	13	-	ASSPSRTGTYEQY
TRBV7-8	TRBJ2-3	14	many	ASSLRPGGQADTQY
TRBV7-9	TRBJ2-2	13	many	ASSLDDVNTGELF
TRBV30	TRBJ1-1	10	many	AWSVRGTEAF
TRBV7-2	TRBJ2-4	14	many	ASSARTGLGKNIQY
TRBV5-1	TRBJ1-5	12	few	ASSLAGEGQPQH
TRBV12-3/TRBV12-4	TRBJ2-7	11	few	ASSSRGQGEQY
TRBV7-9	TRBJ1-2	12	many	ASSARQGSYGYT
TRBV27	TRBJ2-4	13	-	ASSLSGTELNIQY
TRBV5-1	TRBJ2-1	13	few	ASGPAKRGIDEQF
TRBV27	TRBJ2-7	11	many	ASSFSGSGEQY
TRBV10-3	TRBJ2-7	12	few	AISSTANSYEQY
TRBV5-1	TRBJ2-3	12	many	ASKLGLATDTQY
TRBV7-3	TRBJ2-5	11	-	ASSWTDQETQY
TRBV29-1	TRBJ2-5	9	-	SVGTRETQY
TRBV29-1	TRBJ1-6	9	few	SVATGENLH
TRBV5-1	TRBJ2-1	12	many	ASSWTSGYNEQF
TRBV12-3/TRBV12-4	TRBJ2-7	16	many	ASSFSLTPDRPNHEQY
TRBV11-3	TRBJ2-1	14	few	ASSLFLGWGANEQF
TRBV6-1	TRBJ1-1	10	many	ASTEPNTEAF
TRBV5-1	TRBJ2-3	13	-	ASSLDGHRTDTQY
TRBV28	TRBJ2-3	14	-	ASSGLAGAGADTQY
TRBV7-8	TRBJ2-2	14	many	ASSFRAGTDTGELF
TRBV7-3	TRBJ2-7	12	-	ASSPGPPPGEQY
TRBV29-1	TRBJ2-1	9	-	SVGPGLEQF
TRBV20-1	TRBJ1-3	10	-	SASTGGNTIY
TRBV28	TRBJ2-3	11	many	ASSLDGADTQY
TRBV20-1	TRBJ2-7	13	-	SASNRDRGTDEQY
TRBV11-2	TRBJ1-1	14	few	ASSSLGVLTNTEAF
TRBV19	TRBJ1-1	12	few	ASSVDAWNTEAF
TRBV11-2	TRBJ2-7	12	many	ASSLGPTSYEQY
TRBV18	TRBJ2-1	11	many	ASSPTRDNEQF
TRBV6-1	TRBJ2-2	13	-	ASRDDRGSTGELF
TRBV4-2	TRBJ2-3	13	-	VSSQGQGGTDTQY
TRBV10-3	TRBJ2-3	13	many	AISMGQILTDTQY
TRBV18	TRBJ1-3	15	-	ASSPTGIIFSGNTIY
TRBV7-8	TRBJ2-1	13	many	ASSLARLIGDEQF
TRBV12-3/TRBV12-4	TRBJ1-2	12	many	ASSFTSSNYGYT
TRBV7-2	TRBJ2-3	12	-	ASSSRAHTDTQY
TRBV5-4	TRBJ2-3	18	-	ASSGPGLAGDWDGTDTQY
TRBV19	TRBJ2-3	15	many	ASSIPPRGQGPDTQY
TRBV2	TRBJ1-2	13	-	ASSSLQTPNYGYT
TRBV6-5	TRBJ2-7	12	many	ASSRLAGDYEQY